The T cell receptor beta chain described here comes from a study of cytomegalovirus exposure and HLA in healthy donors. Trimming stripped 4 bases from V and 5 bases from J, with 23 bases between. This CDR3 contains 17 residues. CDR1 and CDR2 from the germline V gene are MNHEY and SMNVEV (reference sequence). In the PCR, 60 Vbeta and 13 Jbeta primers were used. Some clones are missing from TCRdb's copy, which holds only in-frame ones; the method was immunoSEQ multiplex PCR. The profile covers approximately 170,000 clones, with around 80% appearing a single time and 1.2% taken by the ten largest. The chain links TRBV27 to TRBJ2-5; D ambiguous. Source material: PBMCs. The receptor's source is a boy aged 2 to 10 in good health and CMV-seronegative. CDR3: CASSYYRRALAGETQYF. The DNA for the CDR3 is TGTGCCAGCAGTTACTATCGAAGAGCCTTGGCCGGGGAGACCCAGTACTTC.